The TCR beta chain described here comes from a study of shared clonotypes between healthy human individuals. CDR3 length equals 13 residues. V gave up 5 bases and J gave up 3 bases; unmatched junction bases: 4. Per the germline V gene, CDR1 is SGHTA and CDR2 is FQGNSA. Study results and limitations: Naive subsets generally had larger estimated richness than memory subsets.

The assay was immunoSEQ multiplex PCR, and TCRdb's table has in-frame clones only and misses some. The sample carries approximately 530,000 clones, roughly 95% recorded once. Points on this clone: What it recognizes is unknown.

The sequence was collected from a woman in her 30s in good health. The sample was naive CD4+ T cells sorted from blood. The subset denotes: CD45RA+ positively selected. The gene calls are TRBV7-2 and TRBJ2-7; TRBD2 matches 7 bases. In DNA form, the CDR3 reads TGTGCCAGCAGCAGGGACTACTACTACGAGCAGTACTTC. Protein product: CASSRDYYYEQYF.